The rows below give T cell receptor beta chains drawn from one sample of a study of T cells in localized non-small cell lung cancer. Sequencing was performed with immunoSEQ multiplex PCR; in TCRdb, only in-frame clones are kept and a portion is missing. The sample lists about 16,000 clones; about 89% were seen once. Sequencing used peripheral blood, obtained before any cancer treatment. The receptors come from a male donor at least 60 years old with stage II squamous cell lung carcinoma. The CDR3 runs from the conserved cysteine through the conserved F or W. A D gene is named only where the DNA matches it firmly. Not all rows give a size; the values are once, few, many and, for expanded clones, a class.

v_gene: TRBV5-1
len: 12
j_gene: TRBJ2-3
d_gene: .
abundance: .
CDR3nt: TGCGCCAGCAGCTTGGTTGGAGATACGCAGTATTTT
CDR3aa: CASSLVGDTQYF

v_gene: TRBV14
len: 17
j_gene: TRBJ1-5
d_gene: TRBD1
abundance: .
CDR3nt: TGTGCCAGCAGCCAAGTCCGGGACAGGGATGGACATCAGCCCCAGCATTTT
CDR3aa: CASSQVRDRDGHQPQHF

v_gene: TRBV7-2
len: 13
j_gene: TRBJ2-5
d_gene: .
abundance: .
CDR3nt: TGTGCCAGCAGCGCTACGATCCGAGAGACCCAGTACTTC
CDR3aa: CASSATIRETQYF

v_gene: TRBV7-9
len: 16
j_gene: TRBJ2-3
d_gene: TRBD2
abundance: .
CDR3nt: TGTGCCAGCAGCCTACTAGCGGGAGGGCCCACAGATACGCAGTATTTT
CDR3aa: CASSLLAGGPTDTQYF

v_gene: TRBV9
len: 15
j_gene: TRBJ2-3
d_gene: .
abundance: .
CDR3nt: TGTGCCAGCAGCGTTGGACAGACTAGCACAGATACGCAGTATTTT
CDR3aa: CASSVGQTSTDTQYF

v_gene: TRBV2
len: 15
j_gene: TRBJ2-7
d_gene: TRBD2
abundance: .
CDR3nt: TGTGCCAGCACGACTAGCGGTAAACCTACCTACGAGCAGTACTTC
CDR3aa: CASTTSGKPTYEQYF

v_gene: TRBV5-6
len: 17
j_gene: TRBJ2-7
d_gene: .
abundance: .
CDR3nt: TGTGCCAGCAGCGCAGCACTAGGAGCGGATTTCTCCTACGAGCAGTACTTC
CDR3aa: CASSAALGADFSYEQYF

v_gene: TRBV30
len: 14
j_gene: TRBJ1-3
d_gene: .
abundance: once
CDR3nt: TGTGCCTGGAGTGTAAGCCGTCCTGGAAACACCATATATTTT
CDR3aa: CAWSVSRPGNTIYF

v_gene: TRBV7-2
len: 15
j_gene: TRBJ2-2
d_gene: TRBD1
abundance: .
CDR3nt: TGTGCCAGCAGCTCCACCAGGGGGCGCGGCGGGGAGCTGTTTTTT
CDR3aa: CASSSTRGRGGELFF

v_gene: TRBV4-1
len: 17
j_gene: TRBJ2-2
d_gene: TRBD2
abundance: .
CDR3nt: TGCGCCAGCAGCCCCGGTGGACTAGCGGGAGTTGGGGGGGAGCTGTTTTTT
CDR3aa: CASSPGGLAGVGGELFF

v_gene: TRBV18
len: 15
j_gene: TRBJ1-4
d_gene: TRBD1
abundance: .
CDR3nt: TGTGCCAGCTCACCAGTCAGGGGGCGCATGGAAAAACTGTTTTTT
CDR3aa: CASSPVRGRMEKLFF

v_gene: TRBV19
len: 20
j_gene: TRBJ2-3
d_gene: TRBD1
abundance: .
CDR3nt: TGTGCCAGTAGTATAGGGGGACAGCCCGGATGGAGGAGTTTGGCAGATACGCAGTATTTT
CDR3aa: CASSIGGQPGWRSLADTQYF

v_gene: TRBV27
len: 15
j_gene: TRBJ1-1
d_gene: TRBD1
abundance: medium-sized
CDR3nt: TGTGCCAGCAGTCCTACAGGGGGGATGAACACTGAAGCTTTCTTT
CDR3aa: CASSPTGGMNTEAFF

v_gene: TRBV29-1
len: 14
j_gene: TRBJ2-3
d_gene: .
abundance: .
CDR3nt: TGCAGCGTTGCTGGGATCGCTAGCACAGATACGCAGTATTTT
CDR3aa: CSVAGIASTDTQYF

v_gene: TRBV5-6
len: 19
j_gene: TRBJ2-1
d_gene: TRBD2
abundance: once
CDR3nt: TGTGCCAGCAGCGTGGGACTAGCGGGTTCTATCAAACTTTACAATGAGCAGTTCTTC
CDR3aa: CASSVGLAGSIKLYNEQFF

v_gene: TRBV25-1
len: 16
j_gene: TRBJ2-1
d_gene: TRBD2
abundance: .
CDR3nt: TGTGCCAGCAGTGTTACTAGCGGGAGCACCTACAATGAGCAGTTCTTC
CDR3aa: CASSVTSGSTYNEQFF

v_gene: TRBV28
len: 15
j_gene: TRBJ2-7
d_gene: .
abundance: .
CDR3nt: TGTGCCAGCAGTTTCGGGCAAGCGGTTTACCCCGAGCAGTACTTC
CDR3aa: CASSFGQAVYPEQYF

v_gene: TRBV2
len: 13
j_gene: TRBJ2-7
d_gene: .
abundance: .
CDR3nt: TGTGCCAGCAGGGGGGCTTACAGGCTGAGCGAGTACTTC
CDR3aa: CASRGAYRLSEYF

v_gene: TRBV27
len: 13
j_gene: TRBJ2-7
d_gene: TRBD1
abundance: .
CDR3nt: TGTGCCAGCAGTCCGGACAGGGGATACGAGCAGTACTTC
CDR3aa: CASSPDRGYEQYF

v_gene: TRBV5-6
len: 11
j_gene: TRBJ1-1
d_gene: TRBD1
abundance: .
CDR3nt: TGTGCCAGCAGCTACCGACAGGGGCAATTCTTT
CDR3aa: CASSYRQGQFF

v_gene: TRBV30
len: 15
j_gene: TRBJ2-7
d_gene: TRBD1
abundance: .
CDR3nt: TGTGCCTGGAGTGTATCCCGGGACAGGTCACTCCAGCAGTACTTC
CDR3aa: CAWSVSRDRSLQQYF

v_gene: TRBV5-1
len: 13
j_gene: TRBJ1-2
d_gene: TRBD1
abundance: .
CDR3nt: TGCGCCAGCAGCTTGGGACAGGGGAATGGCTACACCTTC
CDR3aa: CASSLGQGNGYTF

v_gene: TRBV9
len: 16
j_gene: TRBJ2-1
d_gene: TRBD2
abundance: .
CDR3nt: TGTGCCAGCAGTGGGTTAACTAGCGGGGCCTACAATGAGCAGTTCTTC
CDR3aa: CASSGLTSGAYNEQFF

v_gene: TRBV5-4
len: 16
j_gene: TRBJ2-7
d_gene: TRBD2
abundance: .
CDR3nt: TGTGCCAGCAGCTTAAGACTAGCGGGAGAGATCGGCGAGCAGTACTTC
CDR3aa: CASSLRLAGEIGEQYF

v_gene: TRBV7-8
len: 15
j_gene: TRBJ1-5
d_gene: TRBD1
abundance: .
CDR3nt: TGTGCCAGCAGCAGGGGACAGGGTGAACGTCAGCCCCAGCATTTT
CDR3aa: CASSRGQGERQPQHF

v_gene: TRBV27
len: 17
j_gene: TRBJ1-1
d_gene: .
abundance: .
CDR3nt: TGTGCCAGCAGGACCCGTTCGACCGGGACCTTGCACACTGAAGCTTTCTTT
CDR3aa: CASRTRSTGTLHTEAFF

v_gene: TRBV4-1
len: 16
j_gene: TRBJ2-5
d_gene: TRBD1
abundance: .
CDR3nt: TGCGCCAGCAGCCCCCGGACAGGATGGGAACAAGAGACCCAGTACTTC
CDR3aa: CASSPRTGWEQETQYF

v_gene: TRBV6-1
len: 12
j_gene: TRBJ1-1
d_gene: .
abundance: .
CDR3nt: TGTGCCAGCACCCACATGAACACTGAAGCTTTCTTT
CDR3aa: CASTHMNTEAFF

v_gene: TRBV10-3
len: 14
j_gene: TRBJ2-1
d_gene: TRBD2
abundance: .
CDR3nt: TGTGCCATCAGGACTAGCGGGAGGGCCCTTGAGCAGTTCTTC
CDR3aa: CAIRTSGRALEQFF

v_gene: TRBV30
len: 15
j_gene: TRBJ2-3
d_gene: TRBD2
abundance: .
CDR3nt: TGTGCCTGGAGTGTACTAGCGGGAGTTGCAGATACGCAGTATTTT
CDR3aa: CAWSVLAGVADTQYF

v_gene: TRBV9
len: 14
j_gene: TRBJ1-1
d_gene: .
abundance: .
CDR3nt: TGTGCCAGCAGCCCGCTCCTCCCGAACACTGAAGCTTTCTTT
CDR3aa: CASSPLLPNTEAFF

v_gene: TRBV5-1
len: 14
j_gene: TRBJ2-1
d_gene: .
abundance: once
CDR3nt: TGCGCCAGCAGCGAGGGGGACGCCTTGAAGGAGCAGTTCTTC
CDR3aa: CASSEGDALKEQFF

v_gene: TRBV6-5
len: 11
j_gene: TRBJ1-1
d_gene: TRBD1
abundance: once
CDR3nt: TGTGCCAGCAAAAAGGGGGCCCAAGCTTTCTTT
CDR3aa: CASKKGAQAFF

v_gene: TRBV11-2
len: 14
j_gene: TRBJ2-3
d_gene: .
abundance: .
CDR3nt: TGTGCCAGCAGCCCCCCTTTCGGCACAGATACGCAGTATTTT
CDR3aa: CASSPPFGTDTQYF

v_gene: TRBV7-9
len: 16
j_gene: TRBJ2-7
d_gene: TRBD1
abundance: .
CDR3nt: TGTGCCAGCAGCTCCAACCGGGACAGGGGATCCTACGAGCAGTACTTC
CDR3aa: CASSSNRDRGSYEQYF

v_gene: TRBV27
len: 15
j_gene: TRBJ2-2
d_gene: .
abundance: .
CDR3nt: TGTGCCAGCAGCCTCTGGGCCGGCCGGACCGGGGAGCTGTTTTTT
CDR3aa: CASSLWAGRTGELFF

v_gene: TRBV14
len: 16
j_gene: TRBJ2-4
d_gene: .
abundance: .
CDR3nt: TGTGCCAGCAGCCAAGGTCAGCAGGTGACCAAAAACATTCAGTACTTC
CDR3aa: CASSQGQQVTKNIQYF

v_gene: TRBV6-6
len: 14
j_gene: TRBJ1-3
d_gene: .
abundance: once
CDR3nt: TGTGCCAGCAGTGACCGGGGTCCTGGAAACACCATATATTTT
CDR3aa: CASSDRGPGNTIYF

v_gene: TRBV10-3
len: 14
j_gene: TRBJ2-1
d_gene: TRBD1
abundance: .
CDR3nt: TGTGCCATCAGGGACGGGACAGAGGGCAATGAGCAGTTCTTC
CDR3aa: CAIRDGTEGNEQFF

v_gene: TRBV25-1
len: 13
j_gene: TRBJ2-2
d_gene: .
abundance: .
CDR3nt: TGTGCCAGCAGTGAGCACGGTGCCGGGGAGCTGTTTTTT
CDR3aa: CASSEHGAGELFF

v_gene: TRBV21-1
len: 16
j_gene: TRBJ2-2
d_gene: .
abundance: few
CDR3nt: TGTGCCAGCAGCACCGACAGGGAATTGAACACCGGGGAGCTGTTTTTT
CDR3aa: CASSTDRELNTGELFF

v_gene: TRBV6-5
len: 16
j_gene: TRBJ1-1
d_gene: .
abundance: .
CDR3nt: TGTGCCAGCAGTTACTATTCCGGGACAATGAACACTGAAGCTTTCTTT
CDR3aa: CASSYYSGTMNTEAFF

v_gene: TRBV27
len: 15
j_gene: TRBJ2-3
d_gene: .
abundance: .
CDR3nt: TGTGCCAGCATTTTGAAACCCGGGAGTTCTTATACGCAGTATTTT
CDR3aa: CASILKPGSSYTQYF

v_gene: TRBV4-2
len: 15
j_gene: TRBJ2-7
d_gene: .
abundance: .
CDR3nt: TGTGCCAGCAGCCAAGAGAAGGATTACAGTTACGAGCAGTACTTC
CDR3aa: CASSQEKDYSYEQYF

v_gene: TRBV5-1
len: 14
j_gene: TRBJ2-5
d_gene: .
abundance: .
CDR3nt: TGCGCCAGCACCTCCTCGACCGGGAAAGAGACCCAGTACTTC
CDR3aa: CASTSSTGKETQYF

v_gene: TRBV2
len: 14
j_gene: TRBJ2-3
d_gene: .
abundance: .
CDR3nt: TGTGCCAGCAGTGTTCTAGCGTCCACAGATACGCAGTATTTT
CDR3aa: CASSVLASTDTQYF

v_gene: TRBV19
len: 12
j_gene: TRBJ2-6
d_gene: .
abundance: .
CDR3nt: TGTGCCAGTTTATCTGGGGCCAACGTCCTGACTTTC
CDR3aa: CASLSGANVLTF

v_gene: TRBV5-8
len: 17
j_gene: TRBJ2-3
d_gene: TRBD2
abundance: once
CDR3nt: TGTGCCAGCAGCTTGATTTTTAGCGGGCCACCCACAGATACGCAGTATTTT
CDR3aa: CASSLIFSGPPTDTQYF

v_gene: TRBV6-1
len: 11
j_gene: TRBJ2-7
d_gene: TRBD1
abundance: .
CDR3nt: TGTGCCAGCAGTGGCGGACAGGGCGAGTACTTC
CDR3aa: CASSGGQGEYF

v_gene: TRBV19
len: 13
j_gene: TRBJ2-1
d_gene: .
abundance: .
CDR3nt: TGTGCCAGTAGTACAACAGCGTACAATGAGCAGTTCTTC
CDR3aa: CASSTTAYNEQFF

v_gene: TRBV9
len: 15
j_gene: TRBJ2-5
d_gene: .
abundance: .
CDR3nt: TGTGCCAGCAGCAACTCGGCCGCCAGAGGCGAGACCCAGTACTTC
CDR3aa: CASSNSAARGETQYF

v_gene: TRBV11-2
len: 16
j_gene: TRBJ2-7
d_gene: TRBD2
abundance: .
CDR3nt: TGTGCCAGCAGCTTAATACCGGGACTAGCGGTGGGGGAGCAGTACTTC
CDR3aa: CASSLIPGLAVGEQYF

v_gene: TRBV11-2
len: 17
j_gene: TRBJ2-2
d_gene: TRBD2
abundance: .
CDR3nt: TGTGCCAGCAGCTTAGGGGCGGCGGGAGTAGGCACCGGGGAGCTGTTTTTT
CDR3aa: CASSLGAAGVGTGELFF

v_gene: TRBV2
len: 14
j_gene: TRBJ1-2
d_gene: TRBD1
abundance: .
CDR3nt: TGTGCCAGCAGAGGGGGACAGAGTGCCTATGGCTACACCTTC
CDR3aa: CASRGGQSAYGYTF